This T cell receptor (beta chain) was sequenced for a study of T cells in Graves' hyperthyroidism and ophthalmopathy. Overall study context: Before treatment of any kind, peripheral blood was taken at initial diagnosis.

This clonotype was recorded at least ten times. The antigen is unknown. Fresh peripheral blood, around 9.3 ml of it, supplied the PBMCs. CDR1 and CDR2 (germline): MNHNS, SASEGT. V was trimmed by 5 bases and J by 4 bases, leaving 11 bases between them. The CDR3 is made up of 13 amino acids. Study results and limitations: Stable hyperthyroidism and ophthalmopathy were separated using 13 V-J signatures.

From RNA transcripts, TCR beta CDR3 regions were amplified. The HTBI primer set was used in a first-round RT-PCR of the TCR CDR3. TCRdb fed the multiplex PCR reads into MiXCR, producing one record per CDR3 protein. The sample lists approximately 600,000 distinct CDR3 sequences; roughly 15% were seen once. The rearrangement joins TRBV6-1 to TRBJ1-1, with a weak D call TRBD1 (5 bases). Sequencing input: blood. The receptor's source is a woman between 40 and 55 years old with Graves' ophthalmopathy. CDR3 nucleotides: TGTGCCAGCAGTAAGGGGCAGGTCACTGAAGCTTTCTTT. It specifies CASSKGQVTEAFF.